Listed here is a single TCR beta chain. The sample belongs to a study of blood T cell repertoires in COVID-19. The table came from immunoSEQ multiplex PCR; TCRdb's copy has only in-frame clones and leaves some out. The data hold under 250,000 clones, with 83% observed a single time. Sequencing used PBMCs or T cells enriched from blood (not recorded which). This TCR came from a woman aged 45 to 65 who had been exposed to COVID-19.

The CDR3: CASSLGKTGDSPLHF. The CDR3 bases are TGTGCCAGCAGCCTCGGGAAGACAGGGGATTCACCCCTCCACTTT. The genes are TRBV11-2 and TRBJ1-6; 8 positions match TRBD1. After removal of 5 bases from V and 8 bases from J, the junction contained 8 bases not matched to a gene. Per germline, CDR1 SGHAT and CDR2 FQNNGV. The CDR3 is 15 amino acids. Based on the CDR3 plus reference TRBV11-2 and TRBJ1-6, the full variable domain is EAGVAQSPRYKIIEKRQSVAFWCNPISGHATLYWYQQILGQGPKLLIQFQNNGVVDDSQLPKDRFSAERLKGVDSTLKIQPAKLEDSAVYLCASSLGKTGDSPLHFGNGTRLTVT.